This T cell receptor beta chain stems from a study of blood T cells in healthy people across ages. This clonotype turned up a few times. The CDR3 has 13 amino acids. The germline V gene encodes CDR1 DFQATT and CDR2 SNEGSKA (reference sequence). V lost 0 bases and J lost 4, with 8 bases in between. Combining a sample-barcoded 5' primer with a J-beta primer mix, a second PCR ran for roughly 7 to 12 cycles. In TCRdb, the 5' RACE reads were re-called with MiXCR into one record per CDR3 protein. Of about 800,000 distinct CDR3 sequences listed, 20% to 30% are singletons. This sample was also put to use in a study of T cells of mothers and their children. That source notes: Whether related or unrelated, pairs show similar shaping of TCR recombination output by thymic selection.

Sequenced: blood. This receptor was identified in a boy aged 10-17 years in good health. The chain combines TRBV20-1 with TRBJ2-3; D not certain. CDR3 nucleotides: TGCAGTGCTAGAGATCCCGGTCCAGATACGCAGTATTTT. Amino acids: CSARDPGPDTQYF.